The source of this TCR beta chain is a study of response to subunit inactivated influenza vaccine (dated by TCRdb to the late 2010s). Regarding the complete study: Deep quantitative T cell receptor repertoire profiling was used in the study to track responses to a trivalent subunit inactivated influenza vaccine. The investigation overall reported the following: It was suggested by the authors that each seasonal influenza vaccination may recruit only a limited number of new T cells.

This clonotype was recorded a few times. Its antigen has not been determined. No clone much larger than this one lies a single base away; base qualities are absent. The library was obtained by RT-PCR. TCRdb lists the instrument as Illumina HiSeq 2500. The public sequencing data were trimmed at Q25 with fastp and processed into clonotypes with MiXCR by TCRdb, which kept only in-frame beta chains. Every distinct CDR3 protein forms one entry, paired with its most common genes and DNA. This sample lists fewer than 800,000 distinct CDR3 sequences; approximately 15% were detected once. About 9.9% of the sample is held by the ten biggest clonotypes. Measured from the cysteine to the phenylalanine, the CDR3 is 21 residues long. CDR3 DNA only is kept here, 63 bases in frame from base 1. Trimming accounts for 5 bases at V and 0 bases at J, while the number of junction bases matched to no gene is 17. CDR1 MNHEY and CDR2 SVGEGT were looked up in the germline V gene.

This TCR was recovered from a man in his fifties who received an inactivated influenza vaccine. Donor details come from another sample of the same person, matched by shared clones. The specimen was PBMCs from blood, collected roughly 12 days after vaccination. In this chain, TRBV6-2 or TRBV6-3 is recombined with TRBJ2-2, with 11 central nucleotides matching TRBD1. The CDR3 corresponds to CASSRGTGGLRVPANTGELFF. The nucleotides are TGTGCCAGCAGTAGAGGGACAGGGGGGCTGAGGGTTCCCGCGAACACCGGGGAGCTGTTTTTT.